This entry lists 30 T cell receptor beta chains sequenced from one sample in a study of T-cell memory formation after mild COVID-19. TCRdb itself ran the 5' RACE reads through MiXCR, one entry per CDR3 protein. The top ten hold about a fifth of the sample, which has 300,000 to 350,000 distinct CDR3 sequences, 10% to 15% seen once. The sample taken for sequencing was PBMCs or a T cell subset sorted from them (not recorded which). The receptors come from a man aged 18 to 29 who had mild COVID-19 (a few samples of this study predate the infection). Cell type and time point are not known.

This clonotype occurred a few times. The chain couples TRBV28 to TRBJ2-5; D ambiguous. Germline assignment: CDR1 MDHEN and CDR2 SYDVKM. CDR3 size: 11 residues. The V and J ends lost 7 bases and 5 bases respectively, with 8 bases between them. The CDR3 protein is CASNHRETQYF. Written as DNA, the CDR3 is TGTGCCAGCAATCACCGGGAGACCCAGTACTTC.

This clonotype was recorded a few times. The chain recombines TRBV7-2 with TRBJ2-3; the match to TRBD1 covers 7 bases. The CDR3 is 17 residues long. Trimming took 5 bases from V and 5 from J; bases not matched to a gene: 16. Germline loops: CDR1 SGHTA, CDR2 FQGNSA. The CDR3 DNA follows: TGTGCCAGCAGCCTCCCTAGGGACAGTAGCTCCGAAGATACGCAGTATTTT. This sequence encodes CASSLPRDSSSEDTQYF. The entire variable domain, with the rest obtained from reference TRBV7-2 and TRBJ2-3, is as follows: GAGVSQSPSNKVTEKGKDVELRCDPISGHTALYWYRQSLGQGLEFLIYFQGNSAPDKSGLPSDRFSAERTGGSVSTLTIQRTQQEDSAVYLCASSLPRDSSSEDTQYFGPGTRLTVL.

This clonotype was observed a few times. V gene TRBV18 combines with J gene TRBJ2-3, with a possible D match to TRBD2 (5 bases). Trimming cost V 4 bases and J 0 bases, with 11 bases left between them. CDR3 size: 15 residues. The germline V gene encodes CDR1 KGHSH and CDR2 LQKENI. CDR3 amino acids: CASSQLASSTDTQYF. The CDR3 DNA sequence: TGTGCCAGCTCACAGCTAGCTTCGAGCACAGATACGCAGTATTTT.

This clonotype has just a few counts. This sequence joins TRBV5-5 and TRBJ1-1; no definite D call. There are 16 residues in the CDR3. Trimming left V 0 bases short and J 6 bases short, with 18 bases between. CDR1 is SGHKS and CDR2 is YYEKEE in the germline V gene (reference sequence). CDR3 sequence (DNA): TGTGCCAGCAGCTTGGCAGTCGGCCAGAGGATCGCTGAAGCTTTCTTT. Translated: CASSLAVGQRIAEAFF.

CDR3 DNA sequence: TGTGCCACCAGTGACCCAAGACCCGTCGGGGCCGGCGGTGAAAAACTGTTTTTT. Translating it yields CATSDPRPVGAGGEKLFF. The chain joins TRBV24-1 to TRBJ1-4; D perhaps matches TRBD1 (5 bases). CDR3 length equals 18 residues. Germline values: CDR1 KGHDR, CDR2 SFDVKD. Trimming removed 4 bases from V and 7 bases from J, with 24 bases in between.

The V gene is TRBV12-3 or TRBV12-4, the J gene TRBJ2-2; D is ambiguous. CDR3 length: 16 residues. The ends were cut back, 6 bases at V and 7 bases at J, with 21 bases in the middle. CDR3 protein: CASREGPDLRSGELFF. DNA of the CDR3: TGTGCCAGCAGAGAAGGCCCGGACCTCCGGAGCGGGGAGCTGTTTTTT.

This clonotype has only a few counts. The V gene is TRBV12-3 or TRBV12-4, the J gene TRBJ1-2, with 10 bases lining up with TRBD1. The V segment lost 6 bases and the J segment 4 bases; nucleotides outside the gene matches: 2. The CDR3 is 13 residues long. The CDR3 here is CASSRQGAYGYTF. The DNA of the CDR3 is TGTGCCAGCAGCCGACAGGGGGCCTATGGCTACACCTTC.

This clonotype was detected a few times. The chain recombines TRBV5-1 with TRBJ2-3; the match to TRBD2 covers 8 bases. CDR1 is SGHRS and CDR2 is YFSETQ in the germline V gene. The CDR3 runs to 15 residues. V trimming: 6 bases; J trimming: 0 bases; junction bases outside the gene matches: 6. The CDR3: CASKERGPSTDTQYF. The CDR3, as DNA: TGCGCCAGCAAGGAGCGGGGGCCTAGCACAGATACGCAGTATTTT.

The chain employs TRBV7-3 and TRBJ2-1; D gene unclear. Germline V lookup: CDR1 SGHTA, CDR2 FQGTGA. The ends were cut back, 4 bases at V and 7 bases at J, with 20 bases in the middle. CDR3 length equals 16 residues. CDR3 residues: CASSSPEAYSRNEQFF. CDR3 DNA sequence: TGTGCCAGCAGCTCCCCGGAAGCGTACAGTCGTAATGAGCAGTTCTTC.

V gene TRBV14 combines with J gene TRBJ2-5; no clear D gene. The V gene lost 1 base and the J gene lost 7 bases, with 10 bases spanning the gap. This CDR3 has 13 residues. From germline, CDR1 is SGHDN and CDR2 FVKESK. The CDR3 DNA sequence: TGTGCCAGCAGCCAAGTTCAGATAGGGACCCAGTACTTC. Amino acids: CASSQVQIGTQYF. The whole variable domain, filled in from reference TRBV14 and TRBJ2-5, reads EAGVTQFPSHSVIEKGQTVTLRCDPISGHDNLYWYRRVMGKEIKFLLHFVKESKQDESGMPNNRFLAERTGGTYSTLKVQPAELEDSGVYFCASSQVQIGTQYFGPGTRLLVL.

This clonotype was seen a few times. The CDR3 spells CASSLREAYQPQHF. The CDR3 DNA is TGTGCCAGCAGTCTCAGGGAGGCCTATCAGCCCCAGCATTTT. The rearrangement uses TRBV12-3 or TRBV12-4 and TRBJ1-5; D might be TRBD1 (5 bases). This CDR3 is 14 amino acids long. V lost 5 bases to trimming and J lost 5 bases, with 13 bases between them.

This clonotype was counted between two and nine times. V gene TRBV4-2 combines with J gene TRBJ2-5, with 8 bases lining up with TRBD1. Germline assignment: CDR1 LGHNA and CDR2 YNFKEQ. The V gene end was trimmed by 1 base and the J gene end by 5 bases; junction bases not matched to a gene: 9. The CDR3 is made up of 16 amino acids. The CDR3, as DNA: TGTGCCAGCAGCCAAGGAGGGACAGGCGCGGGGGAGACCCAGTACTTC. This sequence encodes CASSQGGTGAGETQYF.

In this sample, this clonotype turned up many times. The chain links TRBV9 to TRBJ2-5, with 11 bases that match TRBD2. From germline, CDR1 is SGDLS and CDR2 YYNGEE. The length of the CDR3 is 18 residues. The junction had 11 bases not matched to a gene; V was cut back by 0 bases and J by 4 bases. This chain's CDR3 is CASSVASLAGGLGETQYF. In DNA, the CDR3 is TGTGCCAGCAGCGTAGCTTCTCTAGCGGGGGGCCTCGGAGAGACCCAGTACTTC.

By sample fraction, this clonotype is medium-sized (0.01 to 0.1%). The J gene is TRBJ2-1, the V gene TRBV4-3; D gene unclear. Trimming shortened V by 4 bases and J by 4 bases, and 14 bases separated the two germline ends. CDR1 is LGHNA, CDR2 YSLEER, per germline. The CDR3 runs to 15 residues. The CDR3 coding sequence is TGCGCCAGCAGCCGCAGTCCCAACTCTTACAATGAGCAGTTCTTC. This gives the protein CASSRSPNSYNEQFF.

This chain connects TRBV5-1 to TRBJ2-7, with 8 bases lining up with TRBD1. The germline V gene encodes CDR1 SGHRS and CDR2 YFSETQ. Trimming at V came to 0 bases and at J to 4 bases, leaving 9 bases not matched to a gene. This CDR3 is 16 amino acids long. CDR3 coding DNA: TGCGCCAGCAGCTTGGCTGGGACAGGCAACGTTTACGAGCAGTACGTC. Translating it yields CASSLAGTGNVYEQYV.

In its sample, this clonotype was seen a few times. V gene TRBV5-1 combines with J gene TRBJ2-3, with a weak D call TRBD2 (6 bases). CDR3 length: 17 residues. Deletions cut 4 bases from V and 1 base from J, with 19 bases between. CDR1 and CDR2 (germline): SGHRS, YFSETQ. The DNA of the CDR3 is TGCGCCAGCAGCGAATCCCCCCTGGGAGGTGGCACAGATACGCAGTATTTT. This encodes CASSESPLGGGTDTQYF.

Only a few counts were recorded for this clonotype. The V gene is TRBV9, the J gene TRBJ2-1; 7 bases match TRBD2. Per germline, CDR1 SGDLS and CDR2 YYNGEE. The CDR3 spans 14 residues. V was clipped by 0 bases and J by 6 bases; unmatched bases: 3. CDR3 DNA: TGTGCCAGCAGCGTAGGGTCTAGCGGCAATGAGCAGTTCTTC. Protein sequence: CASSVGSSGNEQFF. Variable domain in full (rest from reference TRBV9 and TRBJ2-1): DSGVTQTPKHLITATGQRVTLRCSPRSGDLSVYWYQQSLDQGLQFLIQYYNGEERAKGNILERFSAQQFPDLHSELNLSSLELGDSALYFCASSVGSSGNEQFFGPGTRLTVL.

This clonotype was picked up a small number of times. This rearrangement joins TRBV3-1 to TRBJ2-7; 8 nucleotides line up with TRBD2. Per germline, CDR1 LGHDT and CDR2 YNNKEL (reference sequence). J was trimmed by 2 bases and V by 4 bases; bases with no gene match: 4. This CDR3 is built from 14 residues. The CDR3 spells CASSRLATTYEQYF. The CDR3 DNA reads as TGTGCCAGCAGCCGACTAGCGACAACCTACGAGCAGTACTTC.

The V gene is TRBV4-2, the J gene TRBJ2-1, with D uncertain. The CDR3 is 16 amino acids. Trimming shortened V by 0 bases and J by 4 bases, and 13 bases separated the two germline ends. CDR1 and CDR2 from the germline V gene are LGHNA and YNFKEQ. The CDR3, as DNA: TGTGCCAGCAGCCAAGATTTAAGCGACAATTACAATGAGCAGTTCTTC. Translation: CASSQDLSDNYNEQFF.

The CDR3 DNA sequence: TGTGCCAGCAGTGAAGCTAACAGCTATGGCTACACCTTC. Amino acids: CASSEANSYGYTF. The chain links TRBV2 to TRBJ1-2; D remains unclear. CDR1 and CDR2 (germline): SNHLY, FYNNEI. Trimming took 0 bases from V and 4 from J, leaving 6 bases between them. The CDR3 extends over 13 amino acids.

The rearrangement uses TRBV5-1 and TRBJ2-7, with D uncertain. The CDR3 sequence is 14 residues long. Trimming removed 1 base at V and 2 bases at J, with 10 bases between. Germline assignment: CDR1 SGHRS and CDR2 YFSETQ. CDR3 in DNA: TGCGCCAGCAGCTTGTCGTCGGGCCCCTACGAGCAGTACTTC. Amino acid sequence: CASSLSSGPYEQYF.

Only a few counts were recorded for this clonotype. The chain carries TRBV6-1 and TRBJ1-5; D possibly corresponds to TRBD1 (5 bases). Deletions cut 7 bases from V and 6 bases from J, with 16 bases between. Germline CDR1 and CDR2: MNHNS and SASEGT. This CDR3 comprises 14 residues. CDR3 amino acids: CASITGGSGQPQHF. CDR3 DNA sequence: TGTGCCAGCATTACCGGGGGTTCGGGTCAGCCCCAGCATTTT.

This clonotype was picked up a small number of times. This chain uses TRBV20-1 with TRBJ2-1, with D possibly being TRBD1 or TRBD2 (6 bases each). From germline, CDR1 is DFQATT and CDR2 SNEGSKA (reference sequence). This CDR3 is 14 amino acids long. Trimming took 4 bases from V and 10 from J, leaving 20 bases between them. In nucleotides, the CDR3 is TGCAGTGCTATAGGGGGGCGCCCTGGCGGCGAGCAGTTCTTC. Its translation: CSAIGGRPGGEQFF.

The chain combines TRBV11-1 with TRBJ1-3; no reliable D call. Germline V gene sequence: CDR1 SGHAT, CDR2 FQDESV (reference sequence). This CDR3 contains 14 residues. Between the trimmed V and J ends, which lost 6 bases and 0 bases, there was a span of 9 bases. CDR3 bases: TGTGCCAGCAGGAAAAAGCGCTCTGGAAACACCATATATTTT. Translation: CASRKKRSGNTIYF.

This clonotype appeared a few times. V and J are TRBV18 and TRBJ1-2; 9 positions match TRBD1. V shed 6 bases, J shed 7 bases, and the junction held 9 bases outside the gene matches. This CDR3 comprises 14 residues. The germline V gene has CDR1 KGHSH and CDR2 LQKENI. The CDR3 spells CASSPGQGGVGYTF. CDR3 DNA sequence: TGTGCCAGCTCGCCGGGACAGGGCGGTGTTGGCTACACCTTC.

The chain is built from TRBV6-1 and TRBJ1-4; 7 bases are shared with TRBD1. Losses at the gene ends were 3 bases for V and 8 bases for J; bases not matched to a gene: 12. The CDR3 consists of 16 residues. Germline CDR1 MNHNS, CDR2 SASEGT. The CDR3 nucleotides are TGTGCCAGCAGTGACCCAAACAGGGGTGGGAACGAAAAACTGTTTTTT. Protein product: CASSDPNRGGNEKLFF.

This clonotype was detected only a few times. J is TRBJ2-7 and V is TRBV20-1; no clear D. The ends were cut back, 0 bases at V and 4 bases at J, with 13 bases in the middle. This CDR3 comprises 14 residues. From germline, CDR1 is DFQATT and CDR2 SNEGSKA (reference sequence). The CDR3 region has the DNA TGCAGTGCTAGAGATGGCAAAGGAGTATACGAGCAGTACGTC. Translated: CSARDGKGVYEQYV.

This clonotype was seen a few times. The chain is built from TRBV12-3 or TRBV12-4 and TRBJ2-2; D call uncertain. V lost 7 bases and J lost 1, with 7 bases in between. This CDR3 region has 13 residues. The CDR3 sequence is CASTAGNTGELFF. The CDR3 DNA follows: TGTGCCAGCACCGCTGGGAACACCGGGGAGCTGTTTTTT.

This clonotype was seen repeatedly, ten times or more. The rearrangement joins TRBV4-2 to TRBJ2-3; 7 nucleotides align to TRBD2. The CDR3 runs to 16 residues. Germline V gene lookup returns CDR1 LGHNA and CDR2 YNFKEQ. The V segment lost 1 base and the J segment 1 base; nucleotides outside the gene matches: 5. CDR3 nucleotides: TGTGCCAGCAGCCAAGTTGGGGGGGACCGCACAGATACGCAGTATTTT. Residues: CASSQVGGDRTDTQYF.

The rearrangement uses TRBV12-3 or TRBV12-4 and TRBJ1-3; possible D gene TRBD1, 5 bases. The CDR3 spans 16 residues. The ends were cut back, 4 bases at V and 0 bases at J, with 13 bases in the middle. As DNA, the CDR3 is TGTGCCAGCAGTTCGGGACGGCCTAGCTCTGGAAACACCATATATTTT. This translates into CASSSGRPSSGNTIYF.